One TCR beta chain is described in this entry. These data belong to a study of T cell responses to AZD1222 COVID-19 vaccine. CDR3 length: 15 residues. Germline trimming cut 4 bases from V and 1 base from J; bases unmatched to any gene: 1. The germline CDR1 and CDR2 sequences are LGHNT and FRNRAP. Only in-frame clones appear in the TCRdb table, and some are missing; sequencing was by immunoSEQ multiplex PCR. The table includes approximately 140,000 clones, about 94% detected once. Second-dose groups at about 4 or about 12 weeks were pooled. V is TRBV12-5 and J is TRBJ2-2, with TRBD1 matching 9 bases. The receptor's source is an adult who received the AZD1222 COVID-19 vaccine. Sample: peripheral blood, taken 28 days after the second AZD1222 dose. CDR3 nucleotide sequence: TGTGCTAGTGGTTCGGGACAGGGGAACACCGGGGAGCTGTTTTTT. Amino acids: CASGSGQGNTGELFF.